The 14 T cell receptor beta chains presented below share a single source sample, sequenced in a study of blood T cell repertoires in COVID-19. Clones were sequenced by immunoSEQ multiplex PCR, and TCRdb holds only the in-frame ones, with some missing. The sample has 150,000 to 200,000 clones, 86% seen once. The sample consisted of peripheral blood. The receptors were sampled from a man younger than 35 with acute or convalescent COVID-19.

J is TRBJ2-7 and V is TRBV4-1; 9 nucleotides agree with TRBD1. This CDR3 is 14 amino acids long. The J segment lost 2 bases and the V segment lost 4 bases, leaving 3 bases of the junction unmatched. Germline CDR1 is MGHRA and CDR2 is YSYEKL. CDR3 coding DNA: TGCGCCAGCAGCCCAGGACAGGGGACCTACGAGCAGTACGTC. Amino acid sequence: CASSPGQGTYEQYV.

J is TRBJ1-2 and V is TRBV29-1, with TRBD1 identical over 9 bases. Germline lookup yields CDR1 SQVTM and CDR2 ANQGSEA. With V trimmed by 6 bases and J by 8 bases, 4 bases remained unmatched. The CDR3 is 11 residues long. DNA of the CDR3: TGCAGCGTGAGGACAGGGGACGGCTACACCTTC. This encodes CSVRTGDGYTF.

The chain links TRBV5-6 to TRBJ1-4; possible D gene TRBD1, 5 bases. Germline CDR1 is SGHDT and CDR2 is YYEEEE. Trimming shortened V by 1 base and J by 7 bases, and 14 bases separated the two germline ends. The CDR3 consists of 15 residues. This chain's CDR3 is CASSLWGQGTEKLFF. CDR3 nucleotide sequence: TGTGCCAGCAGCTTGTGGGGTCAGGGTACTGAAAAACTGTTTTTT.

The J gene is TRBJ2-3, the V gene TRBV3-1 (or the pseudogene TRBV3-2); D gene uncertain. In germline, CDR1 is LGHDT, CDR2 YNNKEL (reference sequence). The CDR3 has 14 amino acids. The ends were cut back, 4 bases at V and 1 base at J, with 9 bases in the middle. CDR3 loop: CASSRGGGTDTQYF. DNA of the CDR3: TGTGCCAGCAGCCGAGGCGGTGGCACAGATACGCAGTATTTT.

The V call is TRBV5-1, the J call TRBJ2-6; 11 bases agree with TRBD1. The CDR3 consists of 18 residues. Germline V gene data show CDR1 as SGHRS and CDR2 as YFSETQ. Trimming took 2 bases from V and 4 from J; bases not matched to a gene: 8. The CDR3 is CASSLRDRGAAGANVLTF. The DNA of the CDR3 is TGCGCCAGCAGCTTACGGGACAGGGGGGCGGCGGGGGCCAACGTCCTGACTTTC.

With regard to this clone: A read error may produce the germline difference seen at one junction end. J is TRBJ2-1 and V is TRBV10-2, with a weak D call TRBD1 (6 bases). Germline loops: CDR1 WSHSY, CDR2 SAAADI. The CDR3 sequence is 14 residues long. CDR3 protein: CAGRPSGRDKREFF. In nucleotides, the CDR3 is TGCGCCGGCAGACCTTCCGGTCGGGACAAAAGAGAGTTCTTC.

V usage is TRBV19 and J usage is TRBJ1-1; no firm D call. V dropped 4 bases and J dropped 4 bases, with 10 bases sitting between them. From germline, CDR1 is LNHDA and CDR2 SQIVND (reference sequence). The CDR3 runs 13 residues. CDR3 loop: CASSRGGSTEAFF. CDR3 nucleotide sequence: TGTGCCAGTAGTAGGGGTGGGAGCACTGAAGCTTTCTTT.

This clone was detected ten times or more. V usage is TRBV19 and J usage is TRBJ1-5; D is possibly TRBD1 (5 bases). Germline V gives CDR1 LNHDA, CDR2 SQIVND (reference sequence). The V end lost 5 bases, the J end lost 3 bases, and 20 bases lay between the germline ends. The CDR3 is made up of 17 amino acids. Here the CDR3 reads CASSPNSGRVNNQPQHF. In nucleotides, the CDR3 is TGTGCCAGTAGTCCGAATTCGGGCAGGGTGAACAATCAGCCCCAGCATTTT.

V gene TRBV6-5 combines with J gene TRBJ1-3, with unresolved D. The CDR3 is made up of 15 amino acids. Germline-derived CDR1 and CDR2 are MNHEY and SVGAGI. Trimming took off 0 bases at V and 2 bases at J, with 8 bases between the two ends. Here the CDR3 reads CASSYSREAGNTIYF. The CDR3 DNA is TGTGCCAGCAGTTACTCGAGGGAGGCTGGAAACACCATATATTTT.

The gene calls are TRBV5-4 and TRBJ2-1, with D possibly matching TRBD2 (6 bases). With 0 bases removed from V and 8 bases from J, the gap between germline ends came to 18 bases. From germline, CDR1 is SGHNT and CDR2 YYREEE (reference sequence). The CDR3 runs 16 residues. The CDR3 nucleotides are TGTGCCAGCAGCTTGGAGCGCGGGGTCCGACAACATGAGCAGTTCTTC. This translates into CASSLERGVRQHEQFF.

The chain joins TRBV12-1 to TRBJ1-5; the table names TRBD1, a call not compared with the DNA. TRBV12-1 is designated a pseudogene. The CDR3 sequence is 13 residues long. CDR3 residues: CASSLRQVQPQHF. CDR3 bases: TGTGCCAGCAGTCTCAGACAGGTCCAGCCCCAGCATTTT.

J is TRBJ2-5 and V is TRBV7-2; 8 bases agree with TRBD2. The V and J ends lost 6 bases and 3 bases, in that order; junction bases with no gene match: 6. The CDR3 runs to 14 residues. CDR1 and CDR2 from the germline V gene are SGHTA and FQGNSA. The CDR3 loop is CASRKREPEETQYF. The CDR3 DNA reads as TGTGCCAGCAGGAAGCGGGAGCCGGAAGAGACCCAGTACTTC.

The CDR3 region is CASSLQGSQPQHF. The CDR3 DNA is TGTGCCAGCAGCTTACAGGGCAGTCAGCCCCAGCATTTT. The rearrangement links TRBV7-2 to TRBJ1-5; the D gene is possibly TRBD1 (5 bases). Germline CDR1 SGHTA, CDR2 FQGNSA. V lost 2 bases and J 6 bases, leaving 8 bases between the germline ends. The CDR3 spans 13 residues. The full variable domain, in which reference TRBV7-2 and TRBJ1-5 provide the parts outside the CDR3, is GAGVSQSPSNKVTEKGKDVELRCDPISGHTALYWYRQSLGQGLEFLIYFQGNSAPDKSGLPSDRFSAERTGGSVSTLTIQRTQQEDSAVYLCASSLQGSQPQHFGDGTRLSIL.

The chain is built from TRBV5-1 and TRBJ1-1; D is unresolved. Trimming removed 4 bases from V and 1 base from J, with 11 bases in between. The CDR3 length is 14 residues. CDR1 and CDR2 from the germline V gene are SGHRS and YFSETQ. The CDR3 DNA is TGCGCCAGCAGCCAGACCCCGGGGAACACTGAAGCTTTCTTT. Its translation is CASSQTPGNTEAFF.